One sample yielded the 2 T cell receptor beta chains listed below, sequenced in a study of CD8 T cells in Susac syndrome. RNA in amounts of about 0.45 to 1 ug was reverse transcribed with random hexamers. MiXCR, run by TCRdb on the immunoSEQ multiplex PCR reads, gives a single entry per CDR3 protein. The sample records 150,000 to 200,000 distinct CDR3 sequences, about 95% being singletons. Sequenced: CD4+ T cells from PBMCs. The receptors were gathered from a human donor in good health.

This clonotype was seen a single time. V usage is TRBV27 and J usage is TRBJ1-6, with 7 bases aligning to TRBD1. Trimming at V came to 4 bases and at J to 9 bases, leaving 6 bases not matched to a gene. The germline V gene has CDR1 MNHEY and CDR2 SMNVEV (reference sequence). The CDR3 is 14 amino acids. The CDR3 reads CASSWTDRASPLHF. CDR3 nucleotide sequence: TGTGCCAGCAGTTGGACTGACAGGGCTTCACCCCTCCACTTT.

The chain carries TRBV12-3 or TRBV12-4 and TRBJ2-5; 8 nucleotides match TRBD2. J lost 0 bases, V lost 10 bases, and 7 bases had no gene match. The CDR3 is 14 amino acids. Here the CDR3 reads CATRTSPYQETQYF. For the CDR3, the DNA is TGTGCCACCCGGACTAGCCCGTACCAAGAGACCCAGTACTTC.